Following are 29 T cell receptor beta chains from one sample sequenced in a study of shared clonotypes between healthy human individuals. Clones were sequenced by immunoSEQ multiplex PCR, and TCRdb holds only the in-frame ones, with some missing. This repertoire shows 2 million to 2.5 million clones, 95% found once; its top ten account for less than 0.15%. Sequences were obtained from naive CD4+ T cells sorted from blood. Sample subset: CD45RA+ positively selected. These receptors all stem from a man aged 18-30 years in good health.

The V gene is TRBV5-4, the J gene TRBJ2-7, with TRBD1 as a possible D gene (6 bases). The germline gives CDR1 SGHNT, CDR2 YYREEE (reference sequence). The CDR3 runs 16 residues. Deletions cut 4 bases from V and 0 bases from J, with 17 bases between. The CDR3 DNA sequence: TGTGCCAGCAGCCTCGGTGGAGACAGGACCTCCTACGAGCAGTACTTC. Residues: CASSLGGDRTSYEQYF. Supplemented by reference TRBV5-4 and TRBJ2-7, the full variable domain reads ETGVTQSPTHLIKTRGQQVTLRCSSQSGHNTVSWYQQALGQGPQFIFQYYREEENGRGNFPPRFSGLQFPNYSSELNVNALELDDSALYLCASSLGGDRTSYEQYFGPGTRLTVT.

The chain combines TRBV11-3 with TRBJ2-2; tentative D call: TRBD2 (5 bases). V lost 1 base and J lost 3, with 9 bases in between. The CDR3 runs to 15 residues. Germline CDR1 SGHNT, CDR2 YENEEA. The CDR3 sequence is CASSLVTGYTGELFF. CDR3 coding DNA: TGTGCCAGCAGCTTAGTTACGGGATACACCGGGGAGCTGTTTTTT.

This chain uses TRBV27 with TRBJ1-5; TRBD1 might be the D (5 bases). CDR1 is MNHEY and CDR2 is SMNVEV in the germline V gene (reference sequence). The CDR3 covers 14 residues. Deletions cut 4 bases from V and 10 bases from J, with 17 bases between. CDR3 nucleotides: TGTGCCAGCAGTTCTTTGGGACCTCCCGGACCCCAGCATTTT. It yields the protein CASSSLGPPGPQHF.

This chain joins TRBV6-6 and TRBJ1-2; TRBD1 matches 10 bases. Germline loops: CDR1 MNHNY, CDR2 SVGAGI (reference sequence). V dropped 0 bases and J dropped 4; count of bases not matched to a gene: 5. CDR3 length: 16 amino acids. The CDR3 DNA is TGTGCCAGCAGTTACTCTTGGGACAGGGGTATCTATGGCTACACCTTC. It yields the protein CASSYSWDRGIYGYTF.

The V call is TRBV27, the J call TRBJ1-2; no clear D. This CDR3 contains 16 residues. V was shortened by 3 bases and J by 0 bases, with 14 bases between the two germline ends. Germline V gene sequence: CDR1 MNHEY, CDR2 SMNVEV (reference sequence). CDR3 amino acids: CASSFVIGSTNYGYTF. In DNA, the CDR3 is TGTGCCAGCAGTTTTGTCATCGGATCTACTAACTATGGCTACACCTTC.

The chain links TRBV5-1 to TRBJ2-5; D unresolved. The CDR3 spans 14 residues. Trimming left V 0 bases short and J 3 bases short, with 9 bases between. Germline assignment: CDR1 SGHRS and CDR2 YFSETQ. In DNA form, the CDR3 reads TGCGCCAGCAGCTTGGAGTGGCAAGAAGAGACCCAGTACTTC. Translated: CASSLEWQEETQYF. Supplemented by reference TRBV5-1 and TRBJ2-5, the full variable domain reads KAGVTQTPRYLIKTRGQQVTLSCSPISGHRSVSWYQQTPGQGLQFLFEYFSETQRNKGNFPGRFSGRQFSNSRSEMNVSTLELGDSALYLCASSLEWQEETQYFGPGTRLLVL.

V usage is TRBV23-1 and J usage is TRBJ1-2, with 9 positions matching TRBD1. TRBV23-1 is an ORF, and what it does is uncertain. V gave up 2 bases and J gave up 4 bases; unmatched junction bases: 8. There are 16 residues in the CDR3. CDR3 in amino acids: CASSQRRDRVSYGYTF. CDR3 sequence (DNA): TGCGCCAGCAGTCAAAGGAGGGACAGGGTAAGCTATGGCTACACCTTC.

V gene TRBV10-3 combines with J gene TRBJ1-1; TRBD1 is a possible D gene (6 bases). The CDR3 contains 14 residues. With 6 bases removed from V and 1 base from J, the gap between germline ends came to 12 bases. Germline CDR1 reads ENHRY; CDR2 reads SYGVKD. CDR3 in DNA: TGTGCCATCAGACCACAACAGGGGAACACTGAAGCTTTCTTT. It yields the protein CAIRPQQGNTEAFF.

The chain is built from TRBV2 and TRBJ2-2, with D possibly being TRBD1 (6 bases). The germline CDR1 and CDR2 sequences are SNHLY and FYNNEI. This CDR3 contains 13 residues. V was cut by 5 bases and J by 6 bases, with 10 bases left in between. CDR3 sequence: CASSPQGSGELFF. The CDR3 DNA reads as TGTGCCAGCAGTCCACAGGGCTCCGGGGAGCTGTTTTTT.

The chain uses TRBV30 and TRBJ1-1; D is uncertain. Germline-derived CDR1 and CDR2 are GTSNPN and SVGIG (reference sequence). V gave up 7 bases and J gave up 0 bases, with 18 bases separating them. This CDR3 comprises 15 residues. The CDR3 spells CASYHRGSMNTEAFF. The CDR3 nucleotides are TGTGCCTCATACCATCGAGGTAGTATGAACACTGAAGCTTTCTTT.

The CDR3 region is CASSPPDREELFF. The CDR3 nucleotides are TGTGCCAGCTCACCTCCGGACAGGGAGGAGCTGTTTTTT. The V gene is TRBV18, the J gene TRBJ2-2; 8 bases are shared with TRBD1. The V gene's germline CDR1 is KGHSH and CDR2 LQKENI. The CDR3 length is 13 residues. V lost 3 bases and J lost 10; bases outside the gene matches: 4.

In DNA, the CDR3 is TGCGCCAGCACTTTTGATCCCGGGACAGGGGGACTTCGCTCGGGCTACACCTTC. It is translated as CASTFDPGTGGLRSGYTF. The V and J genes are TRBV10-1 and TRBJ1-2, with 11 bases lining up with TRBD1. Germline trimming cut 7 bases from V and 8 bases from J; bases unmatched to any gene: 21. The germline V gene encodes CDR1 WNHNN and CDR2 SYGVQD (reference sequence). This CDR3 is built from 18 residues.

The chain uses TRBV5-1 and TRBJ2-7; D tentatively fits TRBD1 or TRBD2 (5 bases each). The V and J ends lost 4 bases and 2 bases respectively, with 16 bases between them. Germline assignment: CDR1 SGHRS and CDR2 YFSETQ. The CDR3 has 15 amino acids. In DNA form, the CDR3 reads TGCGCCAGCAGCGGAAAACTAGGGGCAGCCTACGAGCAGTACTTC. This codes for CASSGKLGAAYEQYF.

The chain is built from TRBV4-1 and TRBJ1-2, with 8 bases matching TRBD1. CDR1 MGHRA and CDR2 YSYEKL come from the germline V gene. The CDR3 extends over 16 amino acids. J was trimmed by 6 bases and V by 3 bases; bases with no gene match: 12. CDR3 protein: CASSQEDRVPPHGYTF. In DNA form, the CDR3 reads TGCGCCAGCAGCCAGGAGGACAGGGTCCCACCCCATGGCTACACCTTC.

V is TRBV9 and J is TRBJ1-2; TRBD1 matches 9 bases. This CDR3 is built from 16 residues. Germline CDR1 is SGDLS and CDR2 is YYNGEE. V shed 3 bases, J shed 1 base, and the junction held 7 bases outside the gene matches. The CDR3 is CASSARDRVLNYGYTF. Here the CDR3 DNA reads TGTGCCAGCAGCGCCCGGGACAGGGTACTTAACTATGGCTACACCTTC.

The chain couples TRBV28 to TRBJ1-4, with D perhaps matching TRBD1 (5 bases). V lost 0 bases to trimming and J lost 3 bases, with 11 bases between them. The CDR3 has 16 amino acids. CDR1 is MDHEN, CDR2 SYDVKM, per germline. The CDR3: CASSLWGRGSNEKLFF. The CDR3 DNA reads as TGTGCCAGCAGTTTATGGGGGAGGGGCTCTAATGAAAAACTGTTTTTT. The full variable domain, with the rest looked up from reference TRBV28 and TRBJ1-4, is DVKVTQSSRYLVKRTGEKVFLECVQDMDHENMFWYRQDPGLGLRLIYFSYDVKMKEKGDIPEGYSVSREKKERFSLILESASTNQTSMYLCASSLWGRGSNEKLFFGSGTQLSVL.

J is TRBJ2-1 and V is TRBV6-9; 9 nucleotides agree with TRBD1. The J segment lost 6 bases and the V segment lost 3 bases, leaving 9 bases of the junction unmatched. CDR3 size: 16 residues. Germline assignment: CDR1 MNHGY and CDR2 SVAAGI. CDR3 region: CASSYRPGQGRNEQFF. The CDR3 nucleotides read TGTGCCAGCAGTTACCGACCGGGACAGGGTCGCAATGAGCAGTTCTTC.

The V gene is TRBV5-6, the J gene TRBJ2-7; D perhaps matches TRBD2 (5 bases). The V gene lost 0 bases and the J gene lost 5 bases, with 12 bases spanning the gap. The CDR3 is 14 amino acids. CDR1 is SGHDT, CDR2 YYEEEE, per germline. The CDR3 bases are TGTGCCAGCAGCTTGGGACACCCGGGGAACGAGCAGTACTTC. It yields the protein CASSLGHPGNEQYF.

CDR3 amino acids: CASSASGTGDTGELFF. The CDR3 region has the DNA TGCGCCAGCAGTGCATCGGGGACAGGGGACACCGGGGAGCTGTTTTTT. The rearrangement links TRBV10-1 to TRBJ2-2, with TRBD1 identical over 10 bases. There are 16 residues in the CDR3. V trimming: 4 bases; J trimming: 3 bases; junction bases outside the gene matches: 5. The germline gives CDR1 WNHNN, CDR2 SYGVQD (reference sequence).

The gene calls are TRBV4-1 and TRBJ1-4; D call uncertain. V was shortened by 1 base and J by 0 bases, with 3 bases between the two germline ends. The CDR3 is 14 residues long. Germline CDR1 MGHRA, CDR2 YSYEKL. The DNA for the CDR3 is TGCGCCAGCAGCCAAGTTACAACTAATGAAAAACTGTTTTTT. Translated, it gives CASSQVTTNEKLFF.

The V and J genes are TRBV5-4 and TRBJ2-2, with D uncertain. V gave up 4 bases and J gave up 5 bases, with 12 bases separating them. Per germline, CDR1 SGHNT and CDR2 YYREEE (reference sequence). This CDR3 spans 14 amino acids. This CDR3 is CASSPDGWTGELFF. DNA for the CDR3: TGTGCCAGCAGCCCAGACGGGTGGACCGGGGAGCTGTTTTTT.

The rearrangement links TRBV5-8 to TRBJ1-4, with D maybe TRBD1 (6 bases). Germline V gene sequence: CDR1 SGHTS, CDR2 YDEGEE. This CDR3 contains 14 residues. The V end was cut by 2 bases, the J end by 4 bases, with 9 bases between. CDR3 in amino acids: CASSLRQDNEKLFF. The CDR3 DNA is TGTGCCAGCAGCTTAAGACAGGATAATGAAAAACTGTTTTTT.

The chain employs TRBV11-2 and TRBJ1-2; 12 positions agree with TRBD1. CDR3 length: 16 amino acids. Germline V CDR1 and CDR2: SGHAT, FQNNGV. The V segment lost 1 base and the J segment 7 bases; nucleotides outside the gene matches: 7. The CDR3 region has the DNA TGTGCCAGCAGCTTAGTGGGGACAGGGGGCATTTTTGGCTACACCTTC. Its protein product is CASSLVGTGGIFGYTF.

A note on this clone: Other DNA sequences in the same sample also yield this CDR3. The gene calls are TRBV30 and TRBJ1-1, with D maybe TRBD1 (5 bases). Germline V CDR1 and CDR2: GTSNPN, SVGIG (reference sequence). The CDR3 is 12 residues long. V dropped 2 bases and J dropped 6 bases, with 10 bases sitting between them. CDR3 amino acids: CAWSSQGPEAFF. CDR3 bases: TGTGCCTGGAGTAGTCAGGGACCTGAAGCTTTCTTT.

The V and J genes are TRBV10-3 and TRBJ2-7; D gene uncertain. Germline V gene lookup returns CDR1 ENHRY and CDR2 SYGVKD. Trimming took 0 bases from V and 5 from J, leaving 17 bases between them. The length of the CDR3 is 16 residues. The CDR3 region is CAISESISTDKDEQYF. The CDR3 DNA reads TGTGCCATCAGTGAGTCGATTTCGACTGATAAGGACGAGCAGTACTTC.

This clone was found once. The junction shows a germline mismatch at one end, possibly a read error. The chain links TRBV7-7 to TRBJ1-1; D unresolved. There are 13 residues in the CDR3. Germline-derived CDR1 and CDR2 are SSHAT and FNYEAQ (reference sequence). The chain's CDR3 is CASSPDKNTEAFF. As DNA, the CDR3 is TGTGCTAGCAGCCCCGACAAGAACACTGAAGCTTTCTTT.

J is TRBJ1-6 and V is TRBV5-1; 7 bases match TRBD1. The CDR3 sequence is 14 residues long. From germline, CDR1 is SGHRS and CDR2 YFSETQ. After removal of 5 bases from V and 7 bases from J, the junction contained 6 bases not matched to a gene. CDR3 sequence (DNA): TGCGCCAGCAGTCGGGACAGCCAAAATTCACCCCTCCACTTT. This sequence encodes CASSRDSQNSPLHF.

The V and J genes are TRBV6-1 and TRBJ1-2; TRBD1 is a possible D gene (6 bases). This CDR3 is built from 15 residues. The germline V and J ends were trimmed by 7 bases and 7 bases, with 22 bases remaining between them. The germline V gene encodes CDR1 MNHNS and CDR2 SASEGT. The CDR3 DNA reads TGTGCCAGCATCAAAAGGGCCCCAGGGGCTGGTGGCTACACCTTC. Encoded protein: CASIKRAPGAGGYTF.

This clone has a single count. The chain couples TRBV2 to TRBJ1-1; D is unclear. CDR1 SNHLY and CDR2 FYNNEI come from the germline V gene. The CDR3 contains 13 residues. Deletions cut 9 bases from V and 5 bases from J, with 16 bases between. The CDR3 nucleotides read TGTGCCAGTACCGTCGGAGGCAAGACTGAAGCTTTCTTT. Translating gives CASTVGGKTEAFF. The whole variable domain, filled in from reference TRBV2 and TRBJ1-1, reads EPEVTQTPSHQVTQMGQEVILRCVPISNHLYFYWYRQILGQKVEFLVSFYNNEISEKSEIFDDQFSVERPDGSNFTLKIRSTKLEDSAMYFCASTVGGKTEAFFGQGTRLTVV.